This TCR beta chain was sequenced for a study of cytomegalovirus exposure and HLA in healthy donors. General study points: Earlier analysis found most TCR beta V segments productive about 87% or about 30% of the time. Most subjects' HLA-A and HLA-B alleles were reportedly predicted from TCR beta sequences.

PCR employed 60 Vbeta and 13 Jbeta primers. Method: immunoSEQ multiplex PCR; TCRdb's copy keeps in-frame clones and lacks some. The sample holds some 66,000 clones, roughly 80% seen once. Germline lookup yields CDR1 MRHNA and CDR2 SNTAGT. Trimming removed 4 bases at V and 8 bases at J, with 20 bases between. The CDR3 has 15 residues. In the case of this clone: Its target is unknown.

This chain links TRBV6-4 with TRBJ1-2; maybe TRBD1 (6 bases). The sequence derives from a woman in her 30s in good health and CMV-seronegative. The source material was PBMCs. This CDR3 is CASSAKRTVPWGYTF. CDR3 coding DNA: TGTGCCAGCAGTGCTAAACGGACAGTTCCTTGGGGCTACACCTTC.